What follows is one TCR beta chain and its context. No antigen is known for it. This record belongs to a study of CD4 T cells in relation to SARS-CoV-2 and coronaviruses. Study background: TCR beta CDR3s were sequenced after approximately ten-day antigen culture of PBMCs.

Here immunoSEQ multiplex PCR was the method, and the copy in TCRdb shows in-frame clones only, minus some. The sample has about 36,000 clones, around 83% seen once. The clonotype was recovered from an adult with COVID-19. Sequenced input: naive CD4+ T cells from PBMCs, cultured in vitro. Subset reported: naive CD4+ T cells isolated by negative enrichment.

The CDR3 bases are TGTGCCAGCAGCTTAGCAGGGTCGTATAATGAAAAACTGTTTTTT. Amino acid sequence: CASSLAGSYNEKLFF. The chain employs TRBV7-9 and TRBJ1-4; no firm D call. Germline V gene data show CDR1 as SEHNR and CDR2 as FQNEAQ (reference sequence). Trimming removed 0 bases from V and 4 bases from J, with 9 bases in between. This CDR3 contains 15 residues.